This T cell receptor beta chain was obtained from a study of human T cells and chemical hapten exposure. TCRdb independently ran MiXCR on the RACE reads; one entry per CDR3 protein. The table records tens of thousands of distinct CDR3 sequences, 9.9% of them present only once. Note on this clonotype: Compared with germline, one end of the junction differs, possibly owing to a read error.

Time point here: patch test 3, about 24 weeks after DPC sensitization. Treatment specified: therapeutic diphenylcyclopropenone sensitization with weekly scalp DPC. CDR1 and CDR2 (germline): MNHEY, SVGAGI. CDR3 length: 15 amino acids. The material sequenced was whole blood, taken in connection with sensitization to the hapten diphenylcyclopropenone (DPC). The rearrangement joins TRBV6-5 to TRBJ2-3, with TRBD2 matching over 9 bases. This sequence was found in a woman in her 40s with alopecia areata. Some clones in this sample may be carry-over from other donors' samples. CDR3 amino acids: CACSRLAGVSDTQYF. The CDR3 DNA follows: TGTGCCTGCAGTCGATTAGCGGGGGTCTCCGATACGCAGTATTTT.